This T cell receptor (beta chain) was profiled in a study of vaccination and CD4 T cells after COVID-19. As for the study in general: In culture, cells were exposed to overlapping spike peptides from SARS-CoV-2, HCoV-NL63, HCoV-OC43 and HCoV-229E.

This clonotype was seen once. The antigen is undetermined. Cultured CD4+ T-cell DNA underwent Oncomine TCR Beta short-read sequencing. TCRdb re-derived calls from the PCR reads in MiXCR, one entry per CDR3 protein. The sample holds more than 12,000 distinct CDR3 sequences, 52% seen once. Germline CDR1 and CDR2: KGHSH and LQKENI. CDR3 length equals 16 residues. V was clipped by 0 bases and J by 1 base, with 9 bases between them. Described treatment: roughly 10-day PBMC culture with coronavirus spike peptide pools or control peptides (ViraFEST assay). V gene TRBV18 combines with J gene TRBJ2-2, with a possible D match to TRBD1 (5 bases). The TCR comes from a human donor who had recovered from COVID-19. The sample comprised CD4+ T cells from blood, cultured in vitro. The DNA for the CDR3 is TGTGCCAGCTCACCACCACTTCAGGGGAACACCGGGGAGCTGTTTTTT. Its translation: CASSPPLQGNTGELFF.